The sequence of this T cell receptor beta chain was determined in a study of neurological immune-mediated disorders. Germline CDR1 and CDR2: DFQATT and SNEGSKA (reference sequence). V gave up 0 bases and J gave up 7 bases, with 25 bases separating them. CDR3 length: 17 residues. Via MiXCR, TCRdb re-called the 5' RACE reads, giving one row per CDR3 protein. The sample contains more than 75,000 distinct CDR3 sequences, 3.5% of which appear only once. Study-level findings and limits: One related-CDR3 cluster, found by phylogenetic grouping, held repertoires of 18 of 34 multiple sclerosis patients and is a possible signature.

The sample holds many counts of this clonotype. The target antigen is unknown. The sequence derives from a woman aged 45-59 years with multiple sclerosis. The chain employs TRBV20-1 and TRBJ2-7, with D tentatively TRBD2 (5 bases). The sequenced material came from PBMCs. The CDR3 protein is CSARDKTGINWGREQYF. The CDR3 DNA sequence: TGCAGTGCTAGAGATAAAACGGGAATAAACTGGGGTCGGGAGCAGTACTTC.